The present T cell receptor beta chain was sequenced within a study of cytomegalovirus exposure and HLA in healthy donors. Trimming removed 4 bases from V and 0 bases from J, with 9 bases in between. Germline CDR1 and CDR2: MNHEY and SMNVEV (reference sequence). The CDR3 is 15 residues long. The PCR contained 60 Vbeta and 13 Jbeta primers. The table came from immunoSEQ multiplex PCR; TCRdb's copy has only in-frame clones and leaves some out. Among 150,000 or so clones listed, just over 70% were seen once. The sequencing input was PBMCs. V usage is TRBV27 and J usage is TRBJ2-2, with TRBD2 as a possible D gene (6 bases). The clonotype comes from a human donor in good health. CDR3 DNA: TGTGCCAGCAGTTCTTGGGGGGCGAACACCGGGGAGCTGTTTTTT. Amino acids: CASSSWGANTGELFF.